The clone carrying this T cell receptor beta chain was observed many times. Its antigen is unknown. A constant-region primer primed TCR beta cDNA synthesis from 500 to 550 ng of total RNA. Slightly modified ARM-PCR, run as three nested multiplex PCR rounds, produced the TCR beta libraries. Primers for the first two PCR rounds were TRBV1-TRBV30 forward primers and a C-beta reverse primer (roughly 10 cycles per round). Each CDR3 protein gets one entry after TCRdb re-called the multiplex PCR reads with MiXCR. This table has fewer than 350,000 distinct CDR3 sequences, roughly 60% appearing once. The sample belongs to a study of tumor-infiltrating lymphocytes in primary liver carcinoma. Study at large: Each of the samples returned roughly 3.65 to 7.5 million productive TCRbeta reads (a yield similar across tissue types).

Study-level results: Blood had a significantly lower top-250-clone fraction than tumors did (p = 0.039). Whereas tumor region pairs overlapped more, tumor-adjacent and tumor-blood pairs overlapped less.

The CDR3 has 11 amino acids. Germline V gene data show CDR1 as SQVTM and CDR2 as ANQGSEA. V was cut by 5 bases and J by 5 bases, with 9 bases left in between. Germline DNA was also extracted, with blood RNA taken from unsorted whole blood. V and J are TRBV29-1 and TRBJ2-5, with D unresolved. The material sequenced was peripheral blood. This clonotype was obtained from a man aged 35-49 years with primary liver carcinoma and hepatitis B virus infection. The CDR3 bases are TGCAGCGTTAGAGTCGTCGAGACCCAGTACTTC. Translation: CSVRVVETQYF.